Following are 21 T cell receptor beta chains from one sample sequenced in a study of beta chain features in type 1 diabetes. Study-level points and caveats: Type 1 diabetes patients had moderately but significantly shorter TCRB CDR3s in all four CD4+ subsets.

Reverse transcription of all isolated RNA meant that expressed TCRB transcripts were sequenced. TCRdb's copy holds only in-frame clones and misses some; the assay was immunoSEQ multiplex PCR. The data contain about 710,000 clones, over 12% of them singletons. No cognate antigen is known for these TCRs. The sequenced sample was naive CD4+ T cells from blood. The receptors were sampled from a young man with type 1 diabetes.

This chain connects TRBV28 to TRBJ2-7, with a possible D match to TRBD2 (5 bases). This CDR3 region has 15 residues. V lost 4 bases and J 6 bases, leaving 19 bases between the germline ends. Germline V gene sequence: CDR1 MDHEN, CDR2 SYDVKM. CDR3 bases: TGTGCCAGCAGTTCGCCTCAGGTACCAGCGGCCGAGCAGTACTTC. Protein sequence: CASSSPQVPAAEQYF.

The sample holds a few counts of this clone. CDR3 sequence (DNA): TGTGCCAGCAGCATTGACCCGCAAATCGCCTCCTACGAGCAGTACTTC. Residues: CASSIDPQIASYEQYF. V and J are TRBV7-2 and TRBJ2-7, with D unresolved. Trimming left V 5 bases short and J 0 bases short, with 17 bases between. The CDR3 consists of 16 residues. Germline CDR1 and CDR2: SGHTA and FQGNSA.

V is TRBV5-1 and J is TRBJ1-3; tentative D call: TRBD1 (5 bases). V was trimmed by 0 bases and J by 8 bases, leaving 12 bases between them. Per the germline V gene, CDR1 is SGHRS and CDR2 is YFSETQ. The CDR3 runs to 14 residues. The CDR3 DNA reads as TGCGCCAGCAGCTTGGGGACCCTAGGGGACACCATATATTTT. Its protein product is CASSLGTLGDTIYF.

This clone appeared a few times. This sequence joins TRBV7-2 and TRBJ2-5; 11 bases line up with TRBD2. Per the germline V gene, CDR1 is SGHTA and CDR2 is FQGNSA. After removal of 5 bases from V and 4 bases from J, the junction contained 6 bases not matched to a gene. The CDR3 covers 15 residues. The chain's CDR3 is CASSIQGTSGETQYF. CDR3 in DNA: TGTGCCAGCAGCATCCAGGGGACTAGCGGAGAGACCCAGTACTTC.

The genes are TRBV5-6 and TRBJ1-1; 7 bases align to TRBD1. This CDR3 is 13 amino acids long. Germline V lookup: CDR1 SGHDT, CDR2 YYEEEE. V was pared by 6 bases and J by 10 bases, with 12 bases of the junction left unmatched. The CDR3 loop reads CASTADRTQGAFF. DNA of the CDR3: TGTGCCAGCACCGCGGACAGGACCCAGGGAGCTTTCTTT.

The CDR3 DNA follows: TGTGCCAGCAGCCTCGAGGGACACAACTCTGGAAACACCATATATTTT. Its translation: CASSLEGHNSGNTIYF. This chain joins TRBV9 and TRBJ1-3, with D possibly being TRBD1 (6 bases). Germline loops: CDR1 SGDLS, CDR2 YYNGEE. Trimming took off 4 bases at V and 0 bases at J, with 14 bases between the two ends. This CDR3 comprises 16 residues.

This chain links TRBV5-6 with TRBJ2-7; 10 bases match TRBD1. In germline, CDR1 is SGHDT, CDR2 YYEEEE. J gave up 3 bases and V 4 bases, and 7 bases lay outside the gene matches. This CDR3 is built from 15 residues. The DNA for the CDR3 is TGTGCCAGCAGCGCCCGGGACAGGGGTCTCTACGAGCAGTACTTC. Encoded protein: CASSARDRGLYEQYF.

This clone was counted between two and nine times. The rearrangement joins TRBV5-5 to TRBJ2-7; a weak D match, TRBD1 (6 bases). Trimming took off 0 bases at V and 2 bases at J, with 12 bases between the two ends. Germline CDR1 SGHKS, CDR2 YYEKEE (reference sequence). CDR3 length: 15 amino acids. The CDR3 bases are TGTGCCAGCAGCTTGGCCCCACAGGGTACCTACGAGCAGTACTTC. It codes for CASSLAPQGTYEQYF.

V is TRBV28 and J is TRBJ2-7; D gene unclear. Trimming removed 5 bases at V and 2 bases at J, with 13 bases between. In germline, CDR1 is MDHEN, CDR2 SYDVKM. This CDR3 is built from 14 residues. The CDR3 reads CASSPERVTYEQYF. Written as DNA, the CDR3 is TGTGCCAGCAGTCCCGAAAGAGTAACCTACGAGCAGTACTTC.

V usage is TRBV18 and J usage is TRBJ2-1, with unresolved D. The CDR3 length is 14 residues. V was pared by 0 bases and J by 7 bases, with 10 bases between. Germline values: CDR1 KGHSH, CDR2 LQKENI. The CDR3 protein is CASSPPSGPNEQFF. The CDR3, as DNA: TGTGCCAGCTCACCACCGTCCGGGCCGAATGAGCAGTTCTTC.

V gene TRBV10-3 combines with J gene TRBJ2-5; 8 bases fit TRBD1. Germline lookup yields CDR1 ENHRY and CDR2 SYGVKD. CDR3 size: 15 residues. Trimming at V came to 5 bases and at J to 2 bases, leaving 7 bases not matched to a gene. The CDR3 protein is CAISSGQGPQETQYF. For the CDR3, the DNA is TGTGCCATCAGTTCCGGACAGGGTCCTCAAGAGACCCAGTACTTC.

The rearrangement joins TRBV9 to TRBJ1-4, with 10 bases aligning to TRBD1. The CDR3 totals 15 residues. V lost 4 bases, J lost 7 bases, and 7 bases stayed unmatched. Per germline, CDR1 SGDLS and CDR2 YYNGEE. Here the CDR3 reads CASSPRTGGAEKLFF. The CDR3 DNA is TGTGCCAGCAGCCCCAGGACAGGGGGGGCTGAAAAACTGTTTTTT.

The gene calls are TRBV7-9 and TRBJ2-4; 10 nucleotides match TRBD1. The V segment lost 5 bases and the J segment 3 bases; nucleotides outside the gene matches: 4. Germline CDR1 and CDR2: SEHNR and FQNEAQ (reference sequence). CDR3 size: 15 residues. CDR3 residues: CASSTRTGGKNIQYF. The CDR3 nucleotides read TGTGCCAGCAGCACCCGGACAGGGGGCAAAAACATTCAGTACTTC.

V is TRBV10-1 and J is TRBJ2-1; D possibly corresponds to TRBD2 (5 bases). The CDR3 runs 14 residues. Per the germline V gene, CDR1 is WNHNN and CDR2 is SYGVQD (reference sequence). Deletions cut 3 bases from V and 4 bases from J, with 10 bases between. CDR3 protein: CASSDPTRYNEQFF. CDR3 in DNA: TGCGCCAGCAGTGACCCCACTAGGTACAATGAGCAGTTCTTC.

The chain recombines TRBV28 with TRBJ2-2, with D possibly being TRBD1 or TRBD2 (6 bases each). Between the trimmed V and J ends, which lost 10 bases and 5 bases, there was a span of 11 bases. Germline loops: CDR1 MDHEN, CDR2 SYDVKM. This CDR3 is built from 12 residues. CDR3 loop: CATEGGTGELFF. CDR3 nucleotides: TGTGCCACCGAGGGGGGAACCGGGGAGCTGTTTTTT.

Here the CDR3 reads CAWSRRAATNEKLFF. CDR3 nucleotides: TGTGCCTGGAGTCGTAGGGCCGCAACTAATGAAAAACTGTTTTTT. The chain recombines TRBV30 with TRBJ1-4, with unresolved D. From germline, CDR1 is GTSNPN and CDR2 SVGIG (reference sequence). This CDR3 has 15 amino acids. The ends were cut back, 2 bases at V and 0 bases at J, with 10 bases in the middle.

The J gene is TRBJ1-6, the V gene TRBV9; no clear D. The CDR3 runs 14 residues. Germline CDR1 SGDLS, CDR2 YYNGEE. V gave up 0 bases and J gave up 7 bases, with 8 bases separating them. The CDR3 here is CASSVALLNSPLHF. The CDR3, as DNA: TGTGCCAGCAGCGTAGCTCTCCTGAATTCACCCCTCCACTTT.

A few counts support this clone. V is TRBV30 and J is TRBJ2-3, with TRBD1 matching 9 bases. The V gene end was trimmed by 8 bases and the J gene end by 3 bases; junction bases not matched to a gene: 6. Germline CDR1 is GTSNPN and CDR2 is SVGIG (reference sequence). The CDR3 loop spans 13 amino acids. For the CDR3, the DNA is TGTGCCCGGACAGGGGTTGGAACAGATACGCAGTATTTT. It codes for CARTGVGTDTQYF. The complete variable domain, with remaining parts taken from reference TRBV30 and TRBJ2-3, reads SQTIHQWPATLVQPVGSPLSLECTVEGTSNPNLYWYRQAAGRGLQLLFYSVGIGQISSEVPQNLSASRPQDRQFILSSKKLLLSDSGFYLCARTGVGTDTQYFGPGTRLTVL.

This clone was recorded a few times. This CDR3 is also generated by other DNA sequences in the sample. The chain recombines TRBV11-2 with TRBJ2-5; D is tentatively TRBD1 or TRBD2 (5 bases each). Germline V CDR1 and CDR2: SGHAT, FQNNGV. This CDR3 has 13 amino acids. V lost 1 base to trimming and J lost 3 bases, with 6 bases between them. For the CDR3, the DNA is TGTGCCAGCAGCTTAGGGGGGAAAGAGACCCAGTACTTC. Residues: CASSLGGKETQYF.

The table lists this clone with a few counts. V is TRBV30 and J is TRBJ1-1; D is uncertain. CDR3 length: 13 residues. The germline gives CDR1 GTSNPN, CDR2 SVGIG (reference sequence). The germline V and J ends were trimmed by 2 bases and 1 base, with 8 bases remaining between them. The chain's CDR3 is CAWSHDKNTEAFF. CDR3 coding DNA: TGTGCCTGGAGTCATGACAAGAACACTGAAGCTTTCTTT.

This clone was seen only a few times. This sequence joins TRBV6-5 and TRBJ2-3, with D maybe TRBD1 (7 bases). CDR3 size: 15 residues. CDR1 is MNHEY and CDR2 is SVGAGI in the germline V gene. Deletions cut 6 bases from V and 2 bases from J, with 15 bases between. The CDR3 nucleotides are TGTGCCAGCAGAGCCAGACAGGGACTCACAGATACGCAGTATTTT. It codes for CASRARQGLTDTQYF.